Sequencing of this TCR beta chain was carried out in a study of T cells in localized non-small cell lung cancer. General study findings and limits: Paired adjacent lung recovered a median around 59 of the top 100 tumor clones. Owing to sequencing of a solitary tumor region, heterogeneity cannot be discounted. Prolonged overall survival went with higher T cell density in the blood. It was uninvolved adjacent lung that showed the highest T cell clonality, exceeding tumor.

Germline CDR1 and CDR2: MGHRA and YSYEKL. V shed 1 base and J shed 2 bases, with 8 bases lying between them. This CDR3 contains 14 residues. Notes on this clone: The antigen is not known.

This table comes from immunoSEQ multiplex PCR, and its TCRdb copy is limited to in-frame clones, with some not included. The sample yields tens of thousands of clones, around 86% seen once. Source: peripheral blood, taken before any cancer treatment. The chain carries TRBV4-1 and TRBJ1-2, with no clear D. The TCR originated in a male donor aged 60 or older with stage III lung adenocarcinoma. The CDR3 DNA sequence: TGCGCCAGCAGCCAAGTGTCGGTAAACTATGGCTACACCTTC. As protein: CASSQVSVNYGYTF.